One sample yielded the 8 T cell receptor beta chains listed below, sequenced in a study of OX40 agonist ivuxolimab in advanced cancers. The protocol was immunoSEQ multiplex PCR, while the TCRdb copy is restricted to in-frame clones and leaves out a portion. The data show roughly 20,000 clones, about 76% seen once. The input for sequencing was CD4+ or CD8+ T cells sorted from blood, taken in a trial of the OX40 agonist ivuxolimab. Receptor source: an adult with an advanced solid tumor such as melanoma, head and neck, liver or kidney cancer.

The J gene is TRBJ1-1, the V gene TRBV7-9; tentatively, D is TRBD1 (6 bases). CDR3 length: 13 amino acids. Germline V gives CDR1 SEHNR, CDR2 FQNEAQ (reference sequence). V lost 4 bases and J 6 bases, leaving 12 bases between the germline ends. CDR3 DNA: TGTGCCAGCAGCTCGTCGGGGGCCCCTGAAGCTTTCTTT. As protein: CASSSSGAPEAFF.

The chain carries TRBV28 and TRBJ2-7, with 8 bases that match TRBD2. Germline V gene lookup returns CDR1 MDHEN and CDR2 SYDVKM. J lost 1 base, V lost 8 bases, and 7 bases had no gene match. This CDR3 is 14 amino acids long. The CDR3: CASRRGAASYEQYF. The CDR3 DNA sequence: TGTGCCAGCCGGCGGGGGGCGGCATCCTACGAGCAGTACTTC.

V gene TRBV27 combines with J gene TRBJ2-7; 7 bases agree with TRBD1. The CDR3 is made up of 13 amino acids. The V and J ends lost 5 bases and 3 bases, in that order; junction bases with no gene match: 4. CDR1 and CDR2 from the germline V gene are MNHEY and SMNVEV (reference sequence). The CDR3: CASSPTGIYEQYF. In DNA, the CDR3 is TGTGCCAGCAGTCCGACAGGGATCTACGAGCAGTACTTC.

This chain links TRBV6-6 with TRBJ1-5; TRBD1 might be the D (6 bases). CDR3 length: 16 residues. CDR1 is MNHNY, CDR2 SVGAGI, per germline (reference sequence). The germline V and J ends were trimmed by 3 bases and 6 bases, with 18 bases remaining between them. CDR3 bases: TGTGCCAGCAGTTATGGTGCAGGGGCCAGTTTTCAGCCCCAGCATTTT. Protein sequence: CASSYGAGASFQPQHF.

This chain links TRBV27 with TRBJ2-3; D is unclear. CDR1 MNHEY and CDR2 SMNVEV come from the germline V gene (reference sequence). The CDR3 totals 14 residues. V was trimmed by 6 bases and J by 2 bases, leaving 12 bases between them. CDR3 amino acids: CASSTEAHTDTQYF. The CDR3 DNA follows: TGTGCCAGCAGCACCGAGGCCCACACAGATACGCAGTATTTT.

This rearrangement joins TRBV29-1 to TRBJ2-7; weak D call: TRBD1 (6 bases). The CDR3 is 13 residues long. Between the trimmed V and J ends, which lost 4 bases and 3 bases, there was a span of 13 bases. Germline lookup yields CDR1 SQVTM and CDR2 ANQGSEA. Written as DNA, the CDR3 is TGCAGCGTTGTAGGACAGACTCTCTACGAGCAGTACTTC. Translated, it gives CSVVGQTLYEQYF.

On this clone itself: Other DNA sequences in this sample translate to the same CDR3. The chain has TRBV4-3 and TRBJ1-2, with no clear D. The germline gives CDR1 LGHNA, CDR2 YSLEER. The CDR3 totals 14 residues. V lost 6 bases, J lost 2 bases, and 13 bases lay in between. The CDR3 DNA reads TGCGCCAGCAGTCCAGCGGAAGCAAACTATGGCTACACCTTC. As protein: CASSPAEANYGYTF.

J is TRBJ2-1 and V is TRBV6-8, with no clear D. Germline V gene lookup returns CDR1 MNHGY and CDR2 SAAAGT. Trimming left V 0 bases short and J 9 bases short, with 6 bases between. The CDR3 runs to 12 residues. CDR3 amino acids: CASSYSTFEQFF. CDR3 DNA: TGTGCCAGCAGTTACTCAACGTTTGAGCAGTTCTTC.